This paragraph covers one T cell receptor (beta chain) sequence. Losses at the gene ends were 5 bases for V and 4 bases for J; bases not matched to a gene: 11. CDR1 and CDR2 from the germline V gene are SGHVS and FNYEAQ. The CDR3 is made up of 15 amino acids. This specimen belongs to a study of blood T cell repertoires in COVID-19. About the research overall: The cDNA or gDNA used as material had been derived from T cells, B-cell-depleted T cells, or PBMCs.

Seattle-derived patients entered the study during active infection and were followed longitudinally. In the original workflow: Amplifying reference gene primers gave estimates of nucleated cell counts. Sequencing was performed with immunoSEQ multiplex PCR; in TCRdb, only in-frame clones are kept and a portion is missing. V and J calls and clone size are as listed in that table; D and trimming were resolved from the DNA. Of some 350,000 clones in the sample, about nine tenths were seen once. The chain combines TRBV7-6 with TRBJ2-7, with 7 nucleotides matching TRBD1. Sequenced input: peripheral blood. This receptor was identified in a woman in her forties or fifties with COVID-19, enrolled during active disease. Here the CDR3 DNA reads TGTGCCAGCAGCCTAAGAACGGACAGGTTGTACGAGCAGTACTTC. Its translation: CASSLRTDRLYEQYF.